The 13 T cell receptor beta chains below come from one sample, sequenced in a study of CD8 T cells in Susac syndrome. RNA amounts of roughly 0.45 to 1 ug underwent reverse transcription with random hexamers. TCRdb independently ran MiXCR on the immunoSEQ multiplex PCR reads; one entry per CDR3 protein. The sample shows some 150,000 distinct CDR3 sequences, 85% to 95% of them seen only once. Sequenced material: CD8+ T cells from PBMCs. These TCRs come from a human donor with multiple sclerosis.

V usage is TRBV20-1 and J usage is TRBJ2-1; no clear D. The V end lost 4 bases, the J end lost 5 bases, and 6 bases lay between the germline ends. CDR3 length equals 11 residues. From germline, CDR1 is DFQATT and CDR2 SNEGSKA (reference sequence). The CDR3, as DNA: TGCAGTGCTATTAACAACAATGAGCAGTTCTTC. Translated: CSAINNNEQFF.

The rearrangement links TRBV3-1 to TRBJ2-1; a weak D match, TRBD2 (6 bases). This CDR3 is built from 14 residues. CDR1 is LGHDT and CDR2 is YNNKEL in the germline V gene (reference sequence). Trimming stripped 0 bases from V and 7 bases from J, with 10 bases between. The CDR3 coding sequence is TGTGCCAGCAGCCAAGAAGGAGGGGAAAATGAGCAGTTCTTC. This codes for CASSQEGGENEQFF.

The rearrangement joins TRBV20-1 to TRBJ2-1; 11 nucleotides match TRBD2. Germline V gene lookup returns CDR1 DFQATT and CDR2 SNEGSKA (reference sequence). CDR3 size: 15 residues. V gave up 2 bases and J gave up 4 bases; unmatched junction bases: 4. In DNA, the CDR3 is TGCAGTGCTAGAACCAGACTAGCGGGGTACAATGAGCAGTTCTTC. This encodes CSARTRLAGYNEQFF.

The rearrangement links TRBV4-3 to TRBJ1-2; TRBD1 might be the D (5 bases). This CDR3 comprises 16 residues. The germline CDR1 and CDR2 sequences are LGHNA and YSLEER. Trimming shortened V by 2 bases and J by 4 bases, and 17 bases separated the two germline ends. Written as DNA, the CDR3 is TGCGCCAGCAGCCAAACAGGTGTTGGCGCAGTCTATGGCTACACCTTC. Translation: CASSQTGVGAVYGYTF.

The rearrangement joins TRBV7-9 to TRBJ1-2; TRBD1 matches 8 bases. J gave up 8 bases and V 4 bases, and 3 bases lay outside the gene matches. From germline, CDR1 is SEHNR and CDR2 FQNEAQ (reference sequence). The CDR3 is 12 amino acids. The CDR3 protein is CASSSDREGYTF. The CDR3 DNA reads as TGTGCCAGCAGCTCGGACAGGGAAGGCTACACCTTC.

In its sample, this clonotype was seen once. J is TRBJ1-2 and V is TRBV2; a possible D gene is TRBD1 (6 bases). The CDR3 sequence is 11 residues long. Deletions cut 6 bases from V and 8 bases from J, with 10 bases between. Per the germline V gene, CDR1 is SNHLY and CDR2 is FYNNEI. The CDR3 spells CASRGTSGYTF. In nucleotides, the CDR3 is TGTGCCAGCAGGGGGACATCCGGCTACACCTTC.

This chain connects TRBV18 to TRBJ2-5; 7 positions match TRBD1. The V gene's germline CDR1 is KGHSH and CDR2 LQKENI. The CDR3 has 16 residues. V trimming: 3 bases; J trimming: 3 bases; junction bases outside the gene matches: 10. The CDR3 coding sequence is TGTGCCAGCTCACCTTCCGGGGACAGCTGGGAAGAGACCCAGTACTTC. Translation: CASSPSGDSWEETQYF.

V usage is TRBV19 and J usage is TRBJ2-7, with 8 positions matching TRBD1. This CDR3 is built from 13 residues. Germline V lookup: CDR1 LNHDA, CDR2 SQIVND (reference sequence). V gave up 8 bases and J gave up 7 bases; unmatched junction bases: 10. CDR3 protein: CASAEDRVKEQYF. The CDR3 coding sequence is TGTGCCAGTGCCGAGGACAGGGTTAAGGAGCAGTACTTC.

The CDR3 region has the DNA TGTGCCAGCAGTCCTCAGGATCGCTCCTACAATGAGCAGTTCTTC. This gives the protein CASSPQDRSYNEQFF. This chain connects TRBV27 to TRBJ2-1; D is unclear. Germline values: CDR1 MNHEY, CDR2 SMNVEV (reference sequence). Trimming removed 5 bases at V and 0 bases at J, with 11 bases between. This CDR3 contains 15 residues.

The rearrangement links TRBV20-1 to TRBJ2-7, with no clear D. This CDR3 comprises 11 residues. The germline V and J ends were trimmed by 5 bases and 7 bases, with 12 bases remaining between them. Per germline, CDR1 DFQATT and CDR2 SNEGSKA (reference sequence). The CDR3, as DNA: TGCAGTGCTTCCAGGACGGGTGAGCAGTACTTC. Its protein is CSASRTGEQYF.

The chain joins TRBV13 to TRBJ2-7, with TRBD2 identical over 10 bases. Germline CDR1 reads PRHDT; CDR2 reads FYEKMQ (reference sequence). The J segment lost 3 bases and the V segment lost 3 bases, leaving 5 bases of the junction unmatched. The CDR3 runs to 15 residues. The CDR3 region has the DNA TGTGCCAGCAGCTTGGGGCAGCGGGAGGGCTACGAGCAGTACTTC. It encodes CASSLGQREGYEQYF.

The rearrangement uses TRBV3-1 and TRBJ2-1, with D tentatively TRBD2 (6 bases). The germline gives CDR1 LGHDT, CDR2 YNNKEL (reference sequence). Deletions cut 3 bases from V and 9 bases from J, with 18 bases between. This CDR3 spans 15 amino acids. CDR3 nucleotides: TGTGCCAGCAGCCATGGCGGGACCAAACCGGGTGAGCAGTTCTTC. This codes for CASSHGGTKPGEQFF.

V gene TRBV6-5 combines with J gene TRBJ2-3, with D hard to call. The length of the CDR3 is 14 residues. V was shortened by 7 bases and J by 1 base, with 12 bases between the two germline ends. CDR1 is MNHEY, CDR2 SVGAGI, per germline. The CDR3 loop reads CASTGSGGTDTQYF. In nucleotides, the CDR3 is TGTGCCAGCACCGGGTCAGGAGGCACAGATACGCAGTATTTT.